Presented here are 8 T cell receptor beta chains from one specimen sequenced in a study of T cells after yellow fever vaccination. MiXCR was run by TCRdb on the 5' RACE reads, yielding one entry per CDR3 protein. The sample carries around 160,000 distinct CDR3 sequences, 6% to 7.5% recorded once. The sample in question was CD4+ T cells sorted from PBMCs, obtained 5 to 6 days after the first yellow fever vaccination. Receptors originate from a young man who received the YFV17D yellow fever vaccine.

In this sample, this clonotype turned up a few times. The chain couples TRBV5-4 to TRBJ2-6; D is unresolved. The CDR3 has 14 amino acids. Trimming took off 4 bases at V and 0 bases at J, with 5 bases between the two ends. Looked up from germline, CDR1 is SGHNT and CDR2 is YYREEE (reference sequence). The CDR3: CASSGFSGANVLTF. The CDR3 region has the DNA TGTGCCAGCAGCGGATTCTCTGGGGCCAACGTCCTGACTTTC.

This clonotype occurred a few times. The chain employs TRBV10-3 and TRBJ2-1; the D is unclear. CDR3 length: 12 amino acids. V lost 3 bases and J lost 8, with 8 bases in between. Germline V gene lookup returns CDR1 ENHRY and CDR2 SYGVKD. CDR3 in DNA: TGTGCCATCAGTGACAGCCGCGATGAGCAGTTCTTC. This encodes CAISDSRDEQFF.

This clonotype has at least ten counts. The gene calls are TRBV4-1 and TRBJ2-1; D is undetermined. Germline V gives CDR1 MGHRA, CDR2 YSYEKL. The CDR3 runs 15 residues. V lost 0 bases, J lost 3 bases, and 9 bases lay in between. The CDR3 is CASSQDPSFYNEQFF. As DNA, the CDR3 is TGCGCCAGCAGCCAAGACCCTTCGTTCTACAATGAGCAGTTCTTC.

The table lists this clonotype with many counts. The chain couples TRBV4-2 to TRBJ2-7; 8 bases fit TRBD2. With 5 bases clipped from V and 0 bases from J, the junction kept 9 bases outside the gene matches. Germline CDR1 LGHNA, CDR2 YNFKEQ. This CDR3 has 16 amino acids. The CDR3: CASSSSGSGGSYEQYF. The CDR3 DNA is TGTGCCAGCAGCTCCTCGGGCAGCGGGGGCTCCTACGAGCAGTACTTC.

In its sample, this clonotype was seen a few times. The chain uses TRBV11-2 and TRBJ2-1; TRBD2 is a possible D gene (5 bases). This CDR3 region has 16 residues. The V end was cut by 3 bases, the J end by 0 bases, with 12 bases between. CDR1 SGHAT and CDR2 FQNNGV come from the germline V gene. CDR3 sequence reads: CASSFKDYSSYNEQFF. In nucleotides, the CDR3 is TGTGCCAGCAGCTTTAAAGACTACTCCTCCTACAATGAGCAGTTCTTC.

The rearrangement links TRBV7-9 to TRBJ1-5; D is ambiguous. The CDR3 is made up of 13 amino acids. Trimming shortened V by 3 bases and J by 2 bases, and 5 bases separated the two germline ends. Germline V gives CDR1 SEHNR, CDR2 FQNEAQ (reference sequence). The CDR3 loop is CASSFEGNQPQHF. In DNA, the CDR3 is TGTGCCAGCAGCTTCGAGGGCAATCAGCCCCAGCATTTT. The complete variable domain, with remaining parts taken from reference TRBV7-9 and TRBJ1-5, reads DTGVSQNPRHKITKRGQNVTFRCDPISEHNRLYWYRQTLGQGPEFLTYFQNEAQLEKSRLLSDRFSAERPKGSFSTLEIQRTEQGDSAMYLCASSFEGNQPQHFGDGTRLSIL.

The sample holds a few counts of this clonotype. The chain couples TRBV28 to TRBJ2-4; a possible D gene is TRBD2 (5 bases). Deletions cut 6 bases from V and 0 bases from J, with 15 bases between. The CDR3 is 16 amino acids. Looked up from germline, CDR1 is MDHEN and CDR2 is SYDVKM. The CDR3 reads CASSPRPGVAKNIQYF. The CDR3 DNA sequence: TGTGCCAGCAGCCCACGCCCCGGGGTAGCCAAAAACATTCAGTACTTC. The entire variable domain, with the rest obtained from reference TRBV28 and TRBJ2-4, is as follows: DVKVTQSSRYLVKRTGEKVFLECVQDMDHENMFWYRQDPGLGLRLIYFSYDVKMKEKGDIPEGYSVSREKKERFSLILESASTNQTSMYLCASSPRPGVAKNIQYFGAGTRLSVL.

This clonotype has a count of ten or more. V gene TRBV18 combines with J gene TRBJ2-5, with D unresolved. Trimming took off 6 bases at V and 2 bases at J, with 13 bases between the two ends. The CDR3 has 14 residues. CDR1 and CDR2 from the germline V gene are KGHSH and LQKENI. Here the CDR3 reads CASSLGRRQETQYF. The CDR3 DNA follows: TGTGCCAGCTCCCTCGGACGGCGACAAGAGACCCAGTACTTC.